The clone carrying this T cell receptor beta chain has a count of ten or more. The antigen remains undetermined. This sample stems from a study of regulatory T cells in long-lasting Graves disease. Documented time point: newly diagnosed GD, antithyroid drugs for less than 3 months. From RNA extracted from PBMCs, the TCR library was made. Clinicians diagnosed Graves' disease using American Thyroid Association guidelines. Study-level findings and limits: Patients whose Graves' disease persisted exhibited lower TCR diversity than those newly diagnosed.

The TCR beta library used iRepertoire HTBI primers with Arm-PCR amplification of CDR3. TCRdb ran MiXCR on the multiplex PCR reads and lists one entry per CDR3 protein. This table has 350,000 to 400,000 distinct CDR3 sequences, roughly 17% appearing once. The same data also contributed to another study, on T cells in Graves' hyperthyroidism and ophthalmopathy. According to that study: Graves' hyperthyroidism qualified as stable when ophthalmopathy did not progress within 18 months.

The receptor's source is a woman in her late teens or twenties with Graves disease. The sample in question was peripheral blood mononuclear cells (PBMCs), obtained at new diagnosis, from a patient treated with antithyroid drugs.

CDR3 in DNA: TGTGCCAGCAGTGGGACTAGCGGGGCAGATACGCAGTATTTT. The encoded protein is CASSGTSGADTQYF. The genes are TRBV9 and TRBJ2-3; 13 bases fit TRBD2. Looked up from germline, CDR1 is SGDLS and CDR2 is YYNGEE. The V gene end was trimmed by 5 bases and the J gene end by 4 bases; junction bases not matched to a gene: 1. This CDR3 has 14 amino acids.